This T cell receptor beta chain appears in the sequencing data of a study of T cell repertoires in cytomegalovirus infection. The CDR3 has 16 amino acids. CDR1 and CDR2 from the germline V gene are MNHEY and SMNVEV (reference sequence). TCRdb passed the reads through MiXCR, listing each CDR3 protein once. This sample has about 700,000 distinct CDR3 sequences; around 31% occur once, and the top ten carry around a sixth. Points on this clonotype: Its matching antigen is unknown. Germline and junction disagree at one end, which may indicate a read error.

The material was cultured PBMCs, obtained from culture after CMV antigen stimulation. This chain connects TRBV27 to TRBJ2-1; no clear D gene. The receptor comes from a human donor in good health (CMV status not recorded). Some clones in this sample may be carry-over from other donors' samples. This CDR3 reads CASSTPTPHRYNDQFF. CDR3 DNA: TGTGCCAGCAGCACCCCGACCCCCCACCGCTACAATGATCAGTTCTTC.